The 11 T cell receptor beta chains given below trace back to one sample, sequenced in a study of T-cell reconstitution after alpha-beta-depleted transplantation in children. Library preparation (for TCRbeta) was performed with unique molecular identifiers. MiXCR, applied by TCRdb to the PCR reads, yields one record per CDR3 protein. The table records hundreds of thousands of distinct CDR3 sequences, less than 35% of them present only once. The input for sequencing was PBMCs from the stem cell graft donor, taken from the stem cell graft. The receptors here all came from a human donor who donated a stem cell graft to a child with aplastic anemia.

The chain is built from TRBV12-3 or TRBV12-4 and TRBJ2-7; 7 nucleotides line up with TRBD1. The CDR3 has 13 residues. Trimming took 5 bases from V and 6 from J; bases not matched to a gene: 7. The CDR3 sequence is CASSKTGVSEQYV. The CDR3 bases are TGTGCCAGCAGTAAAACAGGGGTGAGCGAGCAGTACGTC.

This clonotype was detected ten times or more. This chain uses TRBV20-1 with TRBJ2-1; D might be TRBD2 (6 bases). This CDR3 is built from 16 residues. Germline CDR1 DFQATT, CDR2 SNEGSKA (reference sequence). Trimming took 0 bases from V and 7 from J, leaving 19 bases between them. The CDR3 spells CSARDQGAGTGNEQFF. CDR3 sequence (DNA): TGCAGTGCTAGAGATCAAGGTGCGGGAACGGGGAATGAGCAGTTCTTC.

This clonotype was seen a few times. The J gene is TRBJ1-2, the V gene TRBV28; 7 nucleotides match TRBD1. Germline V gene data show CDR1 as MDHEN and CDR2 as SYDVKM. The CDR3 runs 18 residues. The J segment lost 4 bases and the V segment lost 6 bases, leaving 20 bases of the junction unmatched. The CDR3 sequence is CASRRSRQGGKLGYGYTF. The CDR3 nucleotides read TGTGCCAGCAGACGATCCCGACAGGGAGGGAAACTGGGCTATGGCTACACCTTC.

V and J are TRBV11-2 and TRBJ2-5, with 9 nucleotides matching TRBD1. CDR1 and CDR2 from the germline V gene are SGHAT and FQNNGV. V dropped 2 bases and J dropped 2; count of bases not matched to a gene: 3. The CDR3 runs 15 residues. The CDR3 here is CASSLSGQGQETQYF. The CDR3 nucleotides are TGTGCCAGCAGCTTATCAGGACAGGGGCAAGAGACCCAGTACTTC. Drawing the rest from reference TRBV11-2 and TRBJ2-5, the complete variable domain is EAGVAQSPRYKIIEKRQSVAFWCNPISGHATLYWYQQILGQGPKLLIQFQNNGVVDDSQLPKDRFSAERLKGVDSTLKIQPAKLEDSAVYLCASSLSGQGQETQYFGPGTRLLVL.

This clonotype showed up just a few times. V usage is TRBV18 and J usage is TRBJ2-3, with TRBD2 matching 9 bases. Trimming cost V 2 bases and J 6 bases; bases outside gene matches: 9. The CDR3 has 16 amino acids. CDR1 is KGHSH and CDR2 is LQKENI in the germline V gene. CDR3 bases: TGTGCCAGCTCACCAATGGCGGGAGGGCCGTCGGATACGCAGTATTTT. Encoded protein: CASSPMAGGPSDTQYF.

V and J are TRBV20-1 and TRBJ2-7; TRBD1 matches 7 bases. Per germline, CDR1 DFQATT and CDR2 SNEGSKA (reference sequence). CDR3 length: 13 amino acids. After removal of 3 bases from V and 5 bases from J, the junction contained 7 bases not matched to a gene. The CDR3 region is CSASQGVGNEQYV. Here the CDR3 DNA reads TGCAGTGCTAGCCAGGGGGTCGGGAACGAGCAGTACGTC.

This clonotype was recorded a few times. The genes are TRBV30 and TRBJ2-5; maybe TRBD2 (5 bases). Germline CDR1 reads GTSNPN; CDR2 reads SVGIG (reference sequence). The V end was cut by 0 bases, the J end by 3 bases, with 14 bases between. The CDR3 is made up of 15 amino acids. The CDR3, as DNA: TGTGCCTGGAGTGTGTACCGGACGGGAAAAGAGACCCAGTACTTC. Its protein product is CAWSVYRTGKETQYF.

This clonotype came up a few times. The rearrangement joins TRBV7-2 to TRBJ2-1, with 8 nucleotides matching TRBD2. The V gene's germline CDR1 is SGHTA and CDR2 FQGNSA. The CDR3 consists of 15 residues. V was clipped by 5 bases and J by 10 bases; unmatched bases: 13. Here the CDR3 DNA reads TGTGCCAGCAGCGACCCGGGACTAGGGCATTGGGAGCAGTTCTTC. It codes for CASSDPGLGHWEQFF.

The J gene is TRBJ2-1, the V gene TRBV27; 8 positions match TRBD2. Germline loops: CDR1 MNHEY, CDR2 SMNVEV (reference sequence). This CDR3 contains 14 residues. V gave up 5 bases and J gave up 6 bases; unmatched junction bases: 6. Here the CDR3 reads CASSPGGVGNEQFF. As DNA, the CDR3 is TGTGCCAGCAGTCCGGGGGGGGTGGGCAATGAGCAGTTCTTC.

This clonotype came up many times. The chain joins TRBV6-5 to TRBJ1-3; D not resolved. Trimming removed 0 bases from V and 4 bases from J, with 4 bases in between. Germline V lookup: CDR1 MNHEY, CDR2 SVGAGI. This CDR3 has 13 amino acids. CDR3 sequence: CASSYSAGNTIYF. The CDR3 coding sequence is TGTGCCAGCAGTTACTCTGCCGGAAACACCATATATTTT.

This clonotype has at least ten counts. The rearrangement joins TRBV18 to TRBJ2-7, with TRBD1 as a possible D gene (5 bases). The CDR3 loop spans 12 amino acids. Looked up from germline, CDR1 is KGHSH and CDR2 is LQKENI. Between the trimmed V and J ends, which lost 0 bases and 8 bases, there was a span of 8 bases. CDR3 nucleotide sequence: TGTGCCAGCTCACCACCGGGGCGCCAGCAGTACTTC. It yields the protein CASSPPGRQQYF.